The present TCR beta chain was sequenced within a study of blood T cells in healthy people across ages (dated by TCRdb to the mid-2010s). Looking at the study overall: Template switching captured roughly one uniquely barcoded TCR beta cDNA molecule per two T cells in model experiments. Age-related changes in TCR beta repertoire diversity were measured in the study by deep sequencing normalized with unique cDNA molecular identifiers. Four age groups were formed from the donors: young (average 16 years), middle-aged (approximately 40), aged (62) and long-lived (around 80). To avoid experimental bias, donors of different ages were randomly spread across the sequencing lanes. The study analyzed two additional independent replicas of 1 million unique cDNA reads from the same blood draw for two donors, one aged 18 to 30 and one aged 80 or older.

Looking up the germline V gene yields CDR1 SGHRS and CDR2 YFSETQ. Measured from the cysteine to the phenylalanine, the CDR3 is 15 residues long. Only the CDR3 part of the read is kept: 45 bases, read in frame from the first base. V is trimmed back by 5 bases and J by 7 bases, and the junction contains 6 bases that no gene match accounts for. Library generation was performed with 5' RACE. The instrument was an Illumina HiSeq 2500. A second PCR of about 7 to 12 cycles was performed with a sample-barcoded 5' primer and a J-beta primer mix. Each TCR beta cDNA molecule received a unique molecular identifier from a template-switch 5' adaptor carrying 12 random nucleotides. Each sample yielded at least 2.5 million CDR3-containing paired-end reads. The Mint cDNA synthesis kit, primed by a TRBC-specific oligonucleotide, was used to synthesize first-strand cDNA from all RNA. Following uracil-DNA glycosylase treatment, a first 18-cycle PCR with universal primers M1SS and BC2_uni_R was performed on all cDNA. The study's processing was this. Normalization of each sample was performed by random selection of 1 million high-quality reads, each carrying a distinct molecular identifier. Reads with shared molecular identifiers were discarded instead of being binned into consensus sequences. MiTCR, set to a Q25 quality threshold and the strictest error-elimination algorithm, was used for CDR3 identification, clonotype clustering and error correction. A nonparametric unseen species model with Euler transformation was used to estimate lower-bound total TCR beta diversity. Clones were called with MiXCR by TCRdb after fastp trimmed the public reads at Q25, and only in-frame beta chains were retained. Each CDR3 protein appears once, grouped with its most common genes and DNA. The V and J calls shown here were made by TCRdb, not taken from the authors' results. The sample table records about 780,000 distinct CDR3 sequences; 62% of these occur just once. The ten largest clones represent about a quarter of the sample.

Paper-wide results and their limitations: Observed TCR beta diversity per million T cells fell roughly linearly with age, and a significant reduction was already apparent by age around 40. The CMV infection status of donors was not known, potentially confounding age-related changes in expanded clonotypes. The long-lived group showed more naive CD4+ T cells, fewer expanded clones and increased TCR diversity than the aged group, suggesting age selection. The percentage of naive T cells measured by flow cytometry correlated strongly with observed TCR beta diversity. Estimates of total diversity based on one million sequenced T cells were considered lower bounds and underestimates. Bulk unsorted PBMC profiling prevented conclusive comparison of naive and antigen-experienced compartments.

Donors were around 37 systemically healthy Caucasian individuals from Russia aged about 6 to 100 years. Around 10 milliliters of peripheral blood were drawn from each donor into EDTA-treated Vacutainer tubes. Ficoll-Paque density-gradient centrifugation was used to isolate PBMCs, with at least 7 million per sample. Trizol reagent was used to extract total RNA from PBMCs, with at least 6 micrograms per sample. For every donor, flow cytometry on a PBMC aliquot measured the percentage of naive CD45RAhigh/CD27high T cells. The table lists this clonotype with a few counts. Which antigen it targets is not known. Qualities for individual bases were not recorded, and no much larger clone is one base off.

What was sequenced was blood. The sequence came from a man younger than 45 in good health. The chain joins TRBV5-1 to TRBJ2-1, with 13 junctional bases fitting TRBD2. The DNA sequence is TGCGCCAGCAGTAGGACTAGCGGGGGCCTTAATGAGCAGTTCTTC. Its amino acids are CASSRTSGGLNEQFF.